The subject of this entry is one T cell receptor (beta chain). Its antigen is still unknown. V was trimmed by 4 bases and J by 5 bases, leaving 6 bases between them. Germline V gives CDR1 SGHRS, CDR2 YFSETQ. The CDR3 runs 11 residues. This sample was included in a study of T-cell memory formation after mild COVID-19. The study, taken as a whole, reports: Contracting clones from day 15 to 85 showed balanced CD4/CD8; later expanders favored CD4+.

Constant-segment primers served in 5'RACE that generated TCR alpha and TCR beta cDNA libraries bearing sample barcodes and UMIs. One entry per CDR3 protein results from TCRdb running MiXCR on the 5' RACE reads. The data contain about 250,000 distinct CDR3 sequences, roughly 15% of them seen just once; the ten biggest clones take up 3.5%. The chain couples TRBV5-1 to TRBJ2-5, with a possible D match to TRBD2 (6 bases). This TCR was recovered from a man aged 18 to 29 who had mild COVID-19 (a few samples of this study predate the infection). Cell type and time point are not known. The sequenced sample consisted of PBMCs or a T cell subset sorted from them (not recorded which). The CDR3 DNA reads as TGCGCCAGCAGCCGGGGGGAGACCCAGTACTTC. Translated, it gives CASSRGETQYF.